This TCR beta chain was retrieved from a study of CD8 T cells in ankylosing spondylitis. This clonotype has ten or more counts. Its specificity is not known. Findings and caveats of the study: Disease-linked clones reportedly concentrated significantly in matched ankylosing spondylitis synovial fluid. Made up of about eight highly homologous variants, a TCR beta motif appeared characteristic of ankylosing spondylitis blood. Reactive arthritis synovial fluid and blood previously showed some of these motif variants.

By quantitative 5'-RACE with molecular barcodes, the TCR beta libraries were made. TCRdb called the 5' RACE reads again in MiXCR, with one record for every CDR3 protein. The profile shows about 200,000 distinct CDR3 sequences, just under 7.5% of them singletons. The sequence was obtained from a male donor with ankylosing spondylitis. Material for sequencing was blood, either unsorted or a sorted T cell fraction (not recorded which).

The CDR3 sequence: CSVEGAGAATDTQYF. The DNA of the CDR3 is TGCAGCGTTGAGGGAGCGGGGGCCGCCACAGATACGCAGTATTTT. The V gene is TRBV29-1, the J gene TRBJ2-3; 8 bases match TRBD2. The junction had 7 bases not matched to a gene; V was cut back by 3 bases and J by 2 bases. The CDR3 extends over 15 amino acids. The V gene's germline CDR1 is SQVTM and CDR2 ANQGSEA.